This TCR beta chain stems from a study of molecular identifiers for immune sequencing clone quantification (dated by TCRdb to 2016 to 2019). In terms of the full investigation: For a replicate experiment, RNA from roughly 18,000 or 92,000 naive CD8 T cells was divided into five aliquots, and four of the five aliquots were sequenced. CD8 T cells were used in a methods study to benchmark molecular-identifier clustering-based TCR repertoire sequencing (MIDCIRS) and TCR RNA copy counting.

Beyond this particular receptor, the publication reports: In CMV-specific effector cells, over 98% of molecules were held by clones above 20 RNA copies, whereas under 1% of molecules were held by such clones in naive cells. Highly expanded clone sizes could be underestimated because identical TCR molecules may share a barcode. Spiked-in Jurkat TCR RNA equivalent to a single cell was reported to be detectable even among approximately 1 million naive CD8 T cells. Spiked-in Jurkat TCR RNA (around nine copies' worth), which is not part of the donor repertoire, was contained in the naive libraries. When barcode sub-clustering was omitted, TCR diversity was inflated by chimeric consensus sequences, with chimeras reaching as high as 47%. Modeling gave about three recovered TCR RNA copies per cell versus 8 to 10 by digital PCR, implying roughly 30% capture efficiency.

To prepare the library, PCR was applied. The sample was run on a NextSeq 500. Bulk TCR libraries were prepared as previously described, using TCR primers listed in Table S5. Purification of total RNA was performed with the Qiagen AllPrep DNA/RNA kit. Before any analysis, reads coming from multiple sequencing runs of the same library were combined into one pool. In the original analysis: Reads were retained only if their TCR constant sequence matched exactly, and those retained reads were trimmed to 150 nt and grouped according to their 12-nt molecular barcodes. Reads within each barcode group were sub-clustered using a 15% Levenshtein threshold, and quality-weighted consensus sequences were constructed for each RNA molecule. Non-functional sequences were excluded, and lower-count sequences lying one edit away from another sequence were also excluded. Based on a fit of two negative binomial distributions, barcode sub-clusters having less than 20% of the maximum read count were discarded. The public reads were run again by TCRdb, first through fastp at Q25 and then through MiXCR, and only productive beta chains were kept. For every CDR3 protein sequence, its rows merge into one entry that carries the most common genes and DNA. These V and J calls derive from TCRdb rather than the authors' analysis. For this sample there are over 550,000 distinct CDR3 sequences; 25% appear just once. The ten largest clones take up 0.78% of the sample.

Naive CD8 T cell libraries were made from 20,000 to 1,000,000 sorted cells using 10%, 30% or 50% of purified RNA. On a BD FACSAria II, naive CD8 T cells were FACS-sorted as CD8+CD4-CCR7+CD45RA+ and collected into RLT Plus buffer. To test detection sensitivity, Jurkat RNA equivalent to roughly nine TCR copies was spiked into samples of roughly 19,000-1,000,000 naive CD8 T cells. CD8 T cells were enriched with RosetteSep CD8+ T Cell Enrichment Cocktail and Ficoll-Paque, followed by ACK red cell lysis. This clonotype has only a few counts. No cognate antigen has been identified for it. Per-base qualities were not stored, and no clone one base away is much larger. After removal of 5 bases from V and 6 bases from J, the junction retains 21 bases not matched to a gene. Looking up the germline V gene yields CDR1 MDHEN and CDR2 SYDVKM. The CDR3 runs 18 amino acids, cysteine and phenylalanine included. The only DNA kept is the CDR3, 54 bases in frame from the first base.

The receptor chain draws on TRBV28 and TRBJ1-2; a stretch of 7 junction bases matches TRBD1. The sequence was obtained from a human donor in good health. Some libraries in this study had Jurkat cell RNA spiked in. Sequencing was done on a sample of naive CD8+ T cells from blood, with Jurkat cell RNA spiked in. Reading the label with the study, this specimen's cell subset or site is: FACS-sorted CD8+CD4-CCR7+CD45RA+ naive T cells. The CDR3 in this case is CASSETGISIIAYDGYTF. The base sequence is TGTGCCAGCAGTGAGACAGGGATCTCTATCATCGCGTATGATGGCTACACCTTC.